This T cell receptor beta chain was found in a study of OX40 agonist ivuxolimab in advanced cancers. Study as a whole: The study reported partial responses in three patients: one hepatocellular carcinoma, two cutaneous melanoma. The study's findings and limits: More expanded clones were seen, on average, in CD8+ T cells than in CD4+. Partial responders at 0.1-3.0 mg/kg showed near-lowest clonal expansion.

Germline-derived CDR1 and CDR2 are SEHNR and FQNEAQ (reference sequence). CDR3 size: 12 residues. For this clone: As yet, its antigen is unknown.

Clones were sequenced by immunoSEQ multiplex PCR, and TCRdb holds only the in-frame ones, with some missing. This sample has approximately 13,000 clones; around 69% occur once, and the top ten carry under 45%. The chain has TRBV7-9 and TRBJ2-5; unclear D gene. The J call may be faulty, since TRBJ2-7 better matches the DNA end. The sample was CD4+ or CD8+ T cells sorted from blood, taken in a trial of the OX40 agonist ivuxolimab. The receptor's source is an adult with an advanced solid tumor such as melanoma, head and neck, liver or kidney cancer. The CDR3 DNA reads TGTGCCAGCAGCCCCGGGCCCTACGAGCAGTACTTC. Translation gives CASSPGPYEQYF.